The 14 T cell receptor beta chains presented below share a single source sample, sequenced in a study of T cell changes during pregnancy in multiple sclerosis (dated by TCRdb to about 2019). The library was obtained by the immunoSEQ multiplex PCR assay. Sourced from immuneACCESS, this table was stored by TCRdb with only in-frame sequences that have V and J called. A share of the clones is absent; for the studies checked, an unresolved V gene accounts for under half, and the remainder has no known explanation. The sample data list about 39,000 clones, and just over 90% of these were observed just once. Of the sample, around 0.48% is held by the ten largest clones. Sequences were derived from CD4+ T cells from peripheral blood mononuclear cells, sampled in the first trimester of pregnancy. The receptors were gathered from a female donor in good health, enrolled as a control in a pregnancy study.

J is TRBJ2-7 and V is TRBV7-2; 10 positions match TRBD2. The CDR3 totals 14 residues. V dropped 3 bases and J dropped 5; count of bases not matched to a gene: 4. Germline CDR1 and CDR2: SGHTA and FQGNSA. CDR3 nucleotides: TGTGCCAGCAGCTTCGGTCTAGCGGGGGACGAGCAGTACTTC. This sequence encodes CASSFGLAGDEQYF.

The chain employs TRBV5-1 and TRBJ2-7; the match to TRBD1 covers 7 bases. Germline V gives CDR1 SGHRS, CDR2 YFSETQ. The CDR3 is 14 amino acids. V shed 1 base, J shed 7 bases, and the junction held 8 bases outside the gene matches. CDR3: CASSLTGEIDEQYF. CDR3 DNA: TGCGCCAGCAGCTTGACAGGGGAGATAGATGAGCAGTACTTC.

In its sample, this clone was seen a few times. The chain uses TRBV29-1 and TRBJ1-3, with D perhaps TRBD1 (6 bases). The CDR3 has 17 amino acids. Germline assignment: CDR1 SQVTM and CDR2 ANQGSEA. The germline V and J ends were trimmed by 6 bases and 0 bases, with 21 bases remaining between them. The CDR3 loop is CSVLDRPHISSGNTIYF. The CDR3 nucleotides are TGCAGCGTCCTAGACAGGCCGCATATCAGCTCTGGAAACACCATATATTTT.

This chain connects TRBV27 to TRBJ2-7, with 10 bases aligning to TRBD2. CDR3 size: 15 residues. V was clipped by 6 bases and J by 0 bases; unmatched bases: 5. Looked up from germline, CDR1 is MNHEY and CDR2 is SMNVEV (reference sequence). CDR3 nucleotides: TGTGCCAGCAGACCTAGCGGGGGTCTCTCCTACGAGCAGTACTTC. Its translation is CASRPSGGLSYEQYF.

The chain is built from TRBV6-1 and TRBJ2-4; 7 bases align to TRBD1. This CDR3 is built from 13 residues. CDR1 MNHNS and CDR2 SASEGT come from the germline V gene. J gave up 9 bases and V 11 bases, and 13 bases lay outside the gene matches. For the CDR3, the DNA is TGTGCCTTAACGGGACAGACAAACAGCATTCAGTACTTC. Its protein is CALTGQTNSIQYF.

The chain links TRBV19 to TRBJ1-2; possibly TRBD1 for D (6 bases). The ends were cut back, 2 bases at V and 2 bases at J, with 6 bases in the middle. The CDR3 has 13 amino acids. The germline V gene has CDR1 LNHDA and CDR2 SQIVND (reference sequence). The CDR3 sequence is CASSIQGNYGYTF. Here the CDR3 DNA reads TGTGCCAGTAGTATACAGGGGAACTATGGCTACACCTTC.

V gene TRBV15 combines with J gene TRBJ2-5; D remains ambiguous. This CDR3 is 13 amino acids long. From germline, CDR1 is LNHNV and CDR2 YYDKDF (reference sequence). Trimming took off 3 bases at V and 2 bases at J, with 7 bases between the two ends. CDR3 DNA: TGTGCCACCAGCAGGGGCTCGCAAGAGACCCAGTACTTC. Protein product: CATSRGSQETQYF.

The genes are TRBV7-9 and TRBJ1-2; 10 nucleotides align to TRBD1. The CDR3 runs 16 residues. Germline CDR1 SEHNR, CDR2 FQNEAQ (reference sequence). V lost 5 bases and J lost 3; bases outside the gene matches: 9. In DNA form, the CDR3 reads TGTGCCAGCAGCCCCGGGGGACAGGGGAGCGACTATGGCTACACCTTC. It codes for CASSPGGQGSDYGYTF.

The gene calls are TRBV6-6 and TRBJ1-1, with TRBD1 matching over 7 bases. The CDR3 is 14 amino acids. Trimming cost V 6 bases and J 1 base; bases outside gene matches: 5. The germline V gene has CDR1 MNHNY and CDR2 SVGAGI (reference sequence). CDR3 sequence reads: CASRRDSQNTEAFF. The CDR3 region has the DNA TGTGCCAGCAGGCGGGACAGCCAGAACACTGAAGCTTTCTTT.

This chain uses TRBV7-2 with TRBJ1-1; D is perhaps TRBD1 (5 bases). Germline CDR1 and CDR2: SGHTA and FQGNSA. The CDR3 has 15 amino acids. V lost 3 bases and J lost 10, with 21 bases in between. The CDR3 bases are TGTGCCAGCAGCTTCGCTGACGGGGGGAGAAGGTTAGCTTTCTTT. The encoded protein is CASSFADGGRRLAFF.

The chain is built from TRBV20-1 and TRBJ1-6, with no clear D. Germline V gives CDR1 DFQATT, CDR2 SNEGSKA (reference sequence). The CDR3 contains 10 residues. Trimming pared 5 bases from V and 9 bases from J, leaving 5 bases between. The CDR3 sequence: CSAASSPLHF. The CDR3 DNA is TGCAGTGCTGCCAGTTCACCCCTCCACTTT.

The J gene is TRBJ1-1, the V gene TRBV29-1; 8 positions match TRBD1. The trim removed 8 bases at V and 4 bases at J, leaving 6 bases unmatched. Germline assignment: CDR1 SQVTM and CDR2 ANQGSEA. This CDR3 has 12 amino acids. The CDR3 DNA follows: TGCAGCATAATAACAGGGGGCACTGAAGCTTTCTTT. As protein: CSIITGGTEAFF.

The chain recombines TRBV30 with TRBJ1-6; D remains ambiguous. Germline CDR1 GTSNPN, CDR2 SVGIG (reference sequence). The CDR3 runs to 14 residues. The V and J ends lost 4 bases and 6 bases respectively, with 13 bases between them. The CDR3 reads CAWNRGSSNSPLHF. The CDR3 nucleotides read TGTGCCTGGAACCGGGGTTCTTCTAATTCACCCCTCCACTTT.

The chain uses TRBV7-2 and TRBJ1-2; D is uncertain. This CDR3 is 14 amino acids long. Germline values: CDR1 SGHTA, CDR2 FQGNSA. V lost 5 bases and J 5 bases, leaving 15 bases between the germline ends. CDR3 sequence: CASSHGQYVYGYTF. The CDR3 DNA reads as TGTGCCAGCAGCCATGGCCAGTATGTATATGGCTACACCTTC. Together with reference TRBV7-2 and TRBJ1-2, the CDR3 gives the full variable domain: GAGVSQSPSNKVTEKGKDVELRCDPISGHTALYWYRQSLGQGLEFLIYFQGNSAPDKSGLPSDRFSAERTGGSVSTLTIQRTQQEDSAVYLCASSHGQYVYGYTFGSGTRLTVV.